This T cell receptor (beta chain) was identified during a study of T cells after somatic rescue of genetic block. Method: immunoSEQ multiplex PCR; TCRdb's copy keeps in-frame clones and lacks some. The top ten clones hold around 3% of a sample with approximately 71,000 clones, around 93% of them seen once. V dropped 5 bases and J dropped 0 bases, with 14 bases sitting between them. Germline V lookup: CDR1 LNHDA, CDR2 SQIVND (reference sequence). The length of the CDR3 is 16 residues. What was sequenced was peripheral blood mononuclear cells (PBMCs). This chain joins TRBV19 and TRBJ1-5, with D tentatively TRBD1 (5 bases). The clonotype originates from a man in his forties. The CDR3 sequence is CASSLRGSNSNQPQHF. CDR3 sequence (DNA): TGTGCCAGTAGTCTCCGGGGGTCGAATAGCAATCAGCCCCAGCATTTT.